This TCR beta chain was recorded in a study of shared clonotypes between healthy human individuals. The protocol was immunoSEQ multiplex PCR, while the TCRdb copy is restricted to in-frame clones and leaves out a portion. The sample has under 600,000 clones, roughly 95% seen once. The origin of this receptor is a woman aged 25 to 45 in good health. Sequencing used naive CD4+ T cells sorted from blood. The subset is: CD45RA+ positively selected.

Here the CDR3 reads CAWSVRLRGMGDEQFF. The CDR3 DNA reads as TGTGCCTGGAGTGTACGGCTGCGCGGGATGGGCGATGAGCAGTTCTTC. This chain joins TRBV30 and TRBJ2-1; maybe TRBD2 (6 bases). The germline CDR1 and CDR2 sequences are GTSNPN and SVGIG (reference sequence). There are 16 residues in the CDR3. V lost 0 bases and J lost 8, with 20 bases in between.